This TCR beta chain is drawn from a study of STAT5B mutations in CD4+ large granular lymphocyte leukemia. Of note for this clone: Its specificity is not known.

Whole-study findings and limits: Data were not HLA-matched across samples. Around 25% of private leukemic clonotypes occurred rarely in other patients' non-leukemic repertoires.

Source study methods: The detection floor for productive clonotype frequency was 2.59 x 10-5. Measured with immunoSEQ multiplex PCR; TCRdb has only the in-frame clones, and not every one. The DNA was the basis for D and trimming; V, J and clone size are from that table. In the table there are about 21,000 clones, 65% to 80% of which are singletons. The sample consisted of CD4+ T cells from blood buffy coats. The clonotype comes from a human donor in good health.

CDR3 sequence reads: CASTIDRKGRQYF. The CDR3 DNA is TGTGCCAGCACCATCGACAGGAAAGGGAGGCAGTACTTC. The chain employs TRBV18 and TRBJ2-7; D may be TRBD1 (6 bases). CDR1 and CDR2 (germline): KGHSH, LQKENI. V gave up 8 bases and J gave up 9 bases, with 20 bases separating them. There are 13 residues in the CDR3. The variable domain in full, with the rest retrieved from reference TRBV18 and TRBJ2-7, is NAGVMQNPRHLVRRRGQEARLRCSPMKGHSHVYWYRQLPEEGLKFMVYLQKENIIDESGMPKERFSAEFPKEGPSILRIQQVVRGDSAAYFCASTIDRKGRQYFGPGTRLTVT.